This TCR beta chain is from a study of cytomegalovirus exposure and HLA in healthy donors. General study findings and limits: Later analysis identified several of the most significant clusters that appeared linked to common viral pathogens. The likely explanation for a cluster of highly shared sequence variants was sequencing artifact. In an earlier analysis, about 87% or about 30%: the productive usage of most TCR beta V segments.

With regard to this clone: Its specificity is not known.

PCR was performed using 60 Vbeta and 13 Jbeta primers. Only in-frame clones appear in the TCRdb table, and some are missing; sequencing was by immunoSEQ multiplex PCR. Counted here are roughly 120,000 clones, 73% occurring once; the ten biggest clones make up 8.4%. Trimming cost V 5 bases and J 5 bases; bases outside gene matches: 7. Germline V gene sequence: CDR1 SGHAT, CDR2 FQNNGV. The CDR3 extends over 14 amino acids. The sequenced sample consisted of PBMCs. The source is a middle-aged man in good health and CMV-seronegative. This chain connects TRBV11-2 to TRBJ2-5, with 8 positions matching TRBD2. As DNA, the CDR3 is TGTGCCAGCAGCCTTAGCGGGGTCGGGGAGACCCAGTACTTC. Encoded protein: CASSLSGVGETQYF.